This entry describes one T cell receptor beta chain. Its antigen remains unidentified. Primed by a sample-barcoded 5' primer and a J-beta primer mix, a second PCR proceeded for 7 to 11 cycles. Using its own MiXCR run on the 5' RACE reads, TCRdb lists one record per CDR3 protein. The sample lists about 780,000 distinct CDR3 sequences, less than 60% occurring once. The sample belongs to a study of blood T cells in healthy people across ages. Study in general: The capture of about one barcoded beta molecule per two T cells was achieved by template switching. Notes on the study in general: The study found more naive CD4+ cells and higher diversity in long-lived than aged donors. With naive T cell percentage, TCR beta diversity showed a strong correlation.

Trimming at V came to 4 bases and at J to 5 bases, leaving 16 bases not matched to a gene. The CDR3 totals 18 residues. From germline, CDR1 is LGHDT and CDR2 YNNKEL (reference sequence). Per sample, extraction of total RNA gave at least 5 micrograms in every case. The sequence was obtained from a man of 80 years or more in good health. Sample: blood. The chain couples TRBV3-1 to TRBJ2-3, with TRBD2 matching over 9 bases. Here the CDR3 reads CASSPRGGAASTVDTQYF. The CDR3, as DNA: TGTGCCAGCAGCCCCCGCGGGGGGGCCGCCAGTACAGTAGATACGCAGTATTTT.